These T cell receptor beta chains were read from a single sample in a study of cytomegalovirus exposure and HLA in healthy donors. Some clones are missing from TCRdb's copy, which holds only in-frame ones; the method was immunoSEQ multiplex PCR. The sample has over 200,000 clones, around 70% seen once. The specimen sequenced was PBMCs. Receptors were obtained from a man aged 40-49 years in good health and CMV-seropositive. The CDR3 runs from the conserved cysteine through the conserved F or W. The D gene is left open where the match is weak. The listing skips clone size in some rows; elsewhere it reads once, few, many or a size class.

cdr3_aa,cdr3_nt,clone_size,j_call,d_call,v_call
CASRRLGGYTF,TGTGCCAGCAGGCGTCTCGGTGGCTACACCTTC,few,TRBJ1-2,NA,TRBV5-6
CASSYSPGMRTEAFF,TGTGCCAGCAGTTACTCTCCAGGGATGCGCACTGAAGCTTTCTTT,NA,TRBJ1-1,NA,TRBV6-5
CASSSPGQFSYEQYF,TGTGCCAGCAGTTCCCCGGGACAGTTCTCCTACGAGCAGTACTTC,few,TRBJ2-7,TRBD1,TRBV25-1
CASSASGINGYTF,TGCGCCAGCAGTGCATCCGGGATCAATGGCTACACCTTC,few,TRBJ1-2,NA,TRBV10-2
CASSPGEIWASYEQYF,TGTGCCAGCAGTCCCGGGGAAATCTGGGCCTCCTACGAGCAGTACTTC,NA,TRBJ2-7,NA,TRBV6-6
CASSFQRGFTDTQYF,TGTGCCAGCAGTTTCCAGCGGGGCTTCACAGATACGCAGTATTTT,NA,TRBJ2-3,TRBD2,TRBV27
CASRLAGWGDTQYF,TGTGCCAGCAGATTAGCGGGGTGGGGAGATACGCAGTATTTT,few,TRBJ2-3,TRBD2,TRBV6-5
CASSSQNPQHF,TGTGCCAGCAGTTCCCAAAATCCCCAGCATTTT,NA,TRBJ1-5,NA,TRBV28
CASGTGGTYEQYF,TGCGCCAGCGGGACAGGGGGTACCTACGAGCAGTACTTC,few,TRBJ2-7,TRBD1,TRBV5-1
CASSESGGQSQETQYF,TGCGCCAGCAGTGAGTCGGGGGGGCAGAGCCAAGAGACCCAGTACTTC,few,TRBJ2-5,NA,TRBV10-1
CASSQPSGGGGTQYF,TGTGCCAGCAGCCAGCCTAGCGGGGGGGGAGGGACCCAGTACTTC,NA,TRBJ2-5,TRBD2,TRBV5-6
CASSLERQYGYTF,TGTGCCAGCAGCTTGGAGAGGCAGTATGGCTACACCTTC,NA,TRBJ1-2,NA,TRBV5-6
CASKTGDYYGYTF,TGTGCCAGTAAGACAGGGGATTACTATGGCTACACCTTC,NA,TRBJ1-2,TRBD1,TRBV5-5
CASSQDSGLKETQYF,TGCGCCAGCAGCCAAGATTCAGGTCTGAAAGAGACCCAGTACTTC,few,TRBJ2-5,NA,TRBV4-1
CASSLIDAGFYEQYF,TGCGCCAGCAGCCTCATAGACGCGGGGTTCTACGAGCAGTACTTC,NA,TRBJ2-7,NA,TRBV5-1
CASSEGLAIDNEQFF,TGTGCCAGCAGCGAGGGACTAGCGATCGACAATGAGCAGTTCTTC,NA,TRBJ2-1,TRBD2,TRBV5-4